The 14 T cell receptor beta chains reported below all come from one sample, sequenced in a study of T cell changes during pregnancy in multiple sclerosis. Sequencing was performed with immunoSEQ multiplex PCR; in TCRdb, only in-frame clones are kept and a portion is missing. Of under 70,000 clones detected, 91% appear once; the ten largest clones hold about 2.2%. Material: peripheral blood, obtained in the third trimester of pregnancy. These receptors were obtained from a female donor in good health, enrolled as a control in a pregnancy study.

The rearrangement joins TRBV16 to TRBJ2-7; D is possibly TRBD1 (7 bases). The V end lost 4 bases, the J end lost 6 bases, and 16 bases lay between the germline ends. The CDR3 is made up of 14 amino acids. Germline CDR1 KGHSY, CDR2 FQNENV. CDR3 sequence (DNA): TGTGCCAGCAGCCCGATCAGGGGGGCCTTCGAGCAGTACTTC. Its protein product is CASSPIRGAFEQYF. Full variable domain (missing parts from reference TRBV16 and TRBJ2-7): GEEVAQTPKHLVRGEGQKAKLYCAPIKGHSYVFWYQQVLKNEFKFLISFQNENVFDETGMPKERFSAKCLPNSPCSLEIQATKLEDSAVYFCASSPIRGAFEQYFGPGTRLTVT.

CDR3 sequence: CASSLPPQQRTDTQYF. The CDR3 nucleotides read TGTGCCAGCAGTTTACCCCCGCAACAGCGCACAGATACGCAGTATTTT. This rearrangement joins TRBV28 to TRBJ2-3, with no clear D. Germline CDR1 and CDR2: MDHEN and SYDVKM. Trimming cost V 2 bases and J 1 base, with 13 bases left between them. The CDR3 covers 16 residues.

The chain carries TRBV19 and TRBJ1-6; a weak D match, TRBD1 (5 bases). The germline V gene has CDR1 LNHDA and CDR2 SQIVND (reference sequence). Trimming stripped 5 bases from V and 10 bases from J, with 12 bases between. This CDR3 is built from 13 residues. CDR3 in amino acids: CASSSPGKSPLHF. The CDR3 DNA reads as TGTGCCAGTAGTTCGCCAGGGAAATCACCCCTCCACTTT.

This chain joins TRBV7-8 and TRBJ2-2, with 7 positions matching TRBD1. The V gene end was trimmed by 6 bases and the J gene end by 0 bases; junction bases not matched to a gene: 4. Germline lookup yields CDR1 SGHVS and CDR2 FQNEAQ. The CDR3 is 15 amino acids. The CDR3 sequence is CASRRRGSNTGELFF. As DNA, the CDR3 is TGTGCCAGCAGGCGCAGGGGGTCGAACACCGGGGAGCTGTTTTTT.

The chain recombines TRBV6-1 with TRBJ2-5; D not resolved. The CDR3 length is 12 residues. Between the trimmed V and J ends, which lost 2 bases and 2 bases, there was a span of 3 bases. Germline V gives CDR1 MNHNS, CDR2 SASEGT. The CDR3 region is CASSEQQETQYF. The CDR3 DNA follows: TGTGCCAGCAGTGAACAGCAAGAGACCCAGTACTTC.

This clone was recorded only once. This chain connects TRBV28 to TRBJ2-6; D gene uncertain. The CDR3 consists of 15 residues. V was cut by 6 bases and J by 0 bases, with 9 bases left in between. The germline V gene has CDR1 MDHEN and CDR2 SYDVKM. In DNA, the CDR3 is TGTGCCAGCAGGTCCCCTTCCTCTGGGGCCAACGTCCTGACTTTC. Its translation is CASRSPSSGANVLTF.

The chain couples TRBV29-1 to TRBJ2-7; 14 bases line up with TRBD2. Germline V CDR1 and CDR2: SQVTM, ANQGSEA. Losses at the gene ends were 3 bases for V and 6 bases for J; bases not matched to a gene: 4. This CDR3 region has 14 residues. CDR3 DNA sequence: TGCAGCGTTGATTCGGGACTAGCGGGAGTCGAGCAGTACTTC. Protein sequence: CSVDSGLAGVEQYF.

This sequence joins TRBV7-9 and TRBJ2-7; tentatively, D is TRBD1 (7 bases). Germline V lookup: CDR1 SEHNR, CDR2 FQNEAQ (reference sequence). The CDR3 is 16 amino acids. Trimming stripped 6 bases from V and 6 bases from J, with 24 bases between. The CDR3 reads CASSKEGGQMYSEQYF. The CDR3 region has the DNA TGTGCCAGCAGTAAAGAGGGGGGACAGATGTATTCCGAGCAGTACTTC.

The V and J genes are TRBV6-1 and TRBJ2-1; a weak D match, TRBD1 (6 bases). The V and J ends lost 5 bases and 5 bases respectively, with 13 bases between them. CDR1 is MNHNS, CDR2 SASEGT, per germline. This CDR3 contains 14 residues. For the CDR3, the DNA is TGTGCCAGCAGTTGGGGGCCGATGAACAATGAGCAGTTCTTC. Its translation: CASSWGPMNNEQFF.

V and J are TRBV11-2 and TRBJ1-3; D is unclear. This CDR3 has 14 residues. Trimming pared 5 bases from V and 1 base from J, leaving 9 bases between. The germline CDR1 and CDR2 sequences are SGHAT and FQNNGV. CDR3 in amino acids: CASSPGISGNTIYF. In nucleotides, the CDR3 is TGTGCCAGCAGCCCGGGGATTTCTGGAAACACCATATATTTT. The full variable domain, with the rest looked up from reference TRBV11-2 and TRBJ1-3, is EAGVAQSPRYKIIEKRQSVAFWCNPISGHATLYWYQQILGQGPKLLIQFQNNGVVDDSQLPKDRFSAERLKGVDSTLKIQPAKLEDSAVYLCASSPGISGNTIYFGEGSWLTVV.

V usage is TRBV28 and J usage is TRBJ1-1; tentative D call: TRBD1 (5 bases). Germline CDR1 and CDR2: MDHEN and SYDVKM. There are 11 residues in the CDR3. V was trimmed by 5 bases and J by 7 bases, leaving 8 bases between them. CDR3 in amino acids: CASSPDSEAFF. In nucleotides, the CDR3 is TGTGCCAGCAGTCCCGACAGTGAAGCTTTCTTT.

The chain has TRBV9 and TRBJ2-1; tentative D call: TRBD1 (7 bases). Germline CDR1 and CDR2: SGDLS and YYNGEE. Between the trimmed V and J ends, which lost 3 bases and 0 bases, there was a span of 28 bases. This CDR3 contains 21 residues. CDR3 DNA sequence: TGTGCCAGCAGCGGAGAAGGGGGGTCAGGGGGACAAGCTAGCTCCTACAATGAGCAGTTCTTC. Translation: CASSGEGGSGGQASSYNEQFF.

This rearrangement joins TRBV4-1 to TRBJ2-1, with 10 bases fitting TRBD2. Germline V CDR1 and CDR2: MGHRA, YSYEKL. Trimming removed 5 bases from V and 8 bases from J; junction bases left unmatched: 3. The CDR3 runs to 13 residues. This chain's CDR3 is CASSLAGGYEQFF. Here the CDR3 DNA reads TGCGCCAGCAGCTTAGCGGGGGGTTATGAGCAGTTCTTC.

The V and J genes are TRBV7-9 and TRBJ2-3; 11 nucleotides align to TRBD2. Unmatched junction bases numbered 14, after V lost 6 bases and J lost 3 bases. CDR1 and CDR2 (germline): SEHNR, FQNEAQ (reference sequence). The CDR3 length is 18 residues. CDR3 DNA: TGTGCCAGCAGACTATCAAAAACTAGCGGGGGAGGGACAGATACGCAGTATTTT. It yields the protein CASRLSKTSGGGTDTQYF.